Listed below are T cell receptor beta chains from one sample, sequenced in a study of regulatory T cells in long-lasting Graves disease. In TCRdb, the multiplex PCR reads were re-called with MiXCR into one record per CDR3 protein. This sample has some 240,000 distinct CDR3 sequences; about 19% occur once, and the top ten carry about an eighth. This sample was shared with a second study, whose subject was T cells in Graves' hyperthyroidism and ophthalmopathy.

Sample: peripheral blood mononuclear cells (PBMCs), taken at new diagnosis, from a patient treated with antithyroid drugs. The receptors were sampled from a woman in her thirties with Graves disease. CDR3s include the opening cysteine and the closing phenylalanine or tryptophan. D genes are given only for firm matches. Clone size is given for some rows only: seen once, a few or many times, or a class if the clone is expanded.

d_gene,j_gene,v_gene,abundance,CDR3nt,CDR3aa
TRBD2,TRBJ2-3,TRBV30,many,TGTGCCTGGAGTCTAGCGGCCACAGATACGCAGTATTTT,CAWSLAATDTQYF
TRBD2,TRBJ2-3,TRBV20-1,-,TGCAGTGCTAGACCTCGACTAGCGAGCACAGATACGCAGTATTTT,CSARPRLASTDTQYF
-,TRBJ1-1,TRBV6-5,many,TGTGCCAGCAGTTACCCCCACAGCAAAAGTAATGAAGCTTTCTTT,CASSYPHSKSNEAFF
TRBD1,TRBJ2-7,TRBV9,few,TGTGCCAGCAGCGTAGGTGGGACAGCGTCCTACGAGCAGTACTTC,CASSVGGTASYEQYF
TRBD1,TRBJ1-1,TRBV27,many,TGTGCCAGCAGTCCTCTCGGACAGGGGGTAATGAGGACTGAAGCTTTCTTT,CASSPLGQGVMRTEAFF
TRBD2,TRBJ2-7,TRBV10-3,many,TGTGCCATCAGTGAAGCGGGGTACGAGCAGTACTTC,CAISEAGYEQYF
-,TRBJ2-1,TRBV13,-,TGTGCCAGCAGCTCCTACACACCCCTGGACTGGGAGTTGGATGAGCAGTTCTTC,CASSSYTPLDWELDEQFF
-,TRBJ2-5,TRBV5-1,many,TGCGCCAGCAGCCTCGCCTTACACTCTCGAGAGACCCAGTACTTC,CASSLALHSRETQYF
TRBD2,TRBJ2-3,TRBV6-1,-,TGTGCCAGCAGGTCCGCGCGGGGGGCATATACGCAGTATTTT,CASRSARGAYTQYF
-,TRBJ2-7,TRBV6-5,many,TGTGCCAGCAGTTACTCGAACCGAGTAACAGGGATCTACGAGCAGTACTTC,CASSYSNRVTGIYEQYF
-,TRBJ1-2,TRBV5-1,many,TGCGCCAGCAGCTTGGTTCTGGGTGGAGACTATGGCTACACCTTC,CASSLVLGGDYGYTF
-,TRBJ2-1,TRBV9,once,TGTGCCAGCAGCGGATCGGTGGCAGAGAGCTCCTACAATGAGCAGTTCTTC,CASSGSVAESSYNEQFF
-,TRBJ1-4,TRBV15,many,TGTGCCACCAGCCTTGCTGGGGTGACAGGTTTGGCCGAAAAACTGTTTTTT,CATSLAGVTGLAEKLFF